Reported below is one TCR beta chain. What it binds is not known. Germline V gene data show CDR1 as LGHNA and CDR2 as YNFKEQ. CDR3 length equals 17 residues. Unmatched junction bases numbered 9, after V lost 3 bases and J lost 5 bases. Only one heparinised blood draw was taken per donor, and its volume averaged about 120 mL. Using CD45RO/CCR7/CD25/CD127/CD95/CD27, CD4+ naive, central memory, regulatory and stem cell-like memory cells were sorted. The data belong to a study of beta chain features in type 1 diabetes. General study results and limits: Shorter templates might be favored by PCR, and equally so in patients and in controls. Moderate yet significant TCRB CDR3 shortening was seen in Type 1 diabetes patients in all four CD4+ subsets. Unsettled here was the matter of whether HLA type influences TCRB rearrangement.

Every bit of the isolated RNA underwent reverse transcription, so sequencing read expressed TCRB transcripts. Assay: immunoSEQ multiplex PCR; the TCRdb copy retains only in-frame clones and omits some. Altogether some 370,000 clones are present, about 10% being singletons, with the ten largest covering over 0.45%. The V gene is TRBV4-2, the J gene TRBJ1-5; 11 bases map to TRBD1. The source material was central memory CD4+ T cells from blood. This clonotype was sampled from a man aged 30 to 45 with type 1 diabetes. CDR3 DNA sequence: TGTGCCAGCAGCCAGGCTACCGGGACAGGGGGGCATCAGCCCCAGCATTTT. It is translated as CASSQATGTGGHQPQHF.